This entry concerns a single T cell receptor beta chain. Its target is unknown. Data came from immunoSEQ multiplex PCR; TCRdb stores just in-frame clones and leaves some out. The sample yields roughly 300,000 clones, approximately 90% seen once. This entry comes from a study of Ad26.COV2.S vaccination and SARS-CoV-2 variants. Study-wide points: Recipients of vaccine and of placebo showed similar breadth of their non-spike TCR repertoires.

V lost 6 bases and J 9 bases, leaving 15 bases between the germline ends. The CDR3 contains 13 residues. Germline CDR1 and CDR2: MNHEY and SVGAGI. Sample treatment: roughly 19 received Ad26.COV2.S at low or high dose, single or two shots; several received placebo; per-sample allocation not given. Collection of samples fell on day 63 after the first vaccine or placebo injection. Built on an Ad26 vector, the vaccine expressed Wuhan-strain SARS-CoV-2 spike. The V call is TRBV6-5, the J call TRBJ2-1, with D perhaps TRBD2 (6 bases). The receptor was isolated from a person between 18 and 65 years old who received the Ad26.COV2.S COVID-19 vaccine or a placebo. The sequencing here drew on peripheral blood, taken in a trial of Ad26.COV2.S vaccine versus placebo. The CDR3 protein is CASSQTRSTEQFF. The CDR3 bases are TGTGCCAGCAGCCAGACTAGATCGACTGAGCAGTTCTTC.